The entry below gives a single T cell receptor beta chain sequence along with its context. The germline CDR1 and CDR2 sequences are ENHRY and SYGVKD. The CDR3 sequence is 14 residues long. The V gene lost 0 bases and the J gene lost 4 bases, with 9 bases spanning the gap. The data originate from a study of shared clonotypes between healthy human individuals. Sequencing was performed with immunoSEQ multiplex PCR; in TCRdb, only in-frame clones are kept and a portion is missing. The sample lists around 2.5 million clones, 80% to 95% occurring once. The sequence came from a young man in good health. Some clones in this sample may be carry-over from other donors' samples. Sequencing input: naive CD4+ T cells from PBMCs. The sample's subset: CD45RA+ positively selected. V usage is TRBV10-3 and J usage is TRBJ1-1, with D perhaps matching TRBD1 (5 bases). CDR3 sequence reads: CAISESDGGTEAFF. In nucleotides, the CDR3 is TGTGCCATCAGTGAGTCGGATGGGGGCACTGAAGCTTTCTTT.